This T cell receptor (beta chain) was identified during a study of tissue T cells after allogeneic stem cell transplantation. Study-wide points: Sampling depth was limited, and the cohort was small and clinically varied. Which tissue TCRs were alloreactive or antigen-specific was not determined. Some clones might be persisting host cells.

In regard to this clone: The antigen is undetermined. Germline and genes here are mouse. The read terminates 1 residue ahead of where the CDR3 ends, so the germline J gene completes it.

Time point defined: mouse harvest day 14 after allogeneic transplant. Mouse grafts combined 10^7 T-cell-depleted bone marrow cells with 10^6 splenic CD5+ T cells. Mice had MHC-mismatched B6 into BALB/c GVHD, sampled day 7 or 14. Per germline, CDR1 SGHND and CDR2 FRSKSL. With V trimmed by 4 bases and J by 0 bases, 5 bases remained unmatched. The CDR3 totals 17 residues. Survey-depth TCRbeta CDR3 sequencing reported V/J genes and productive frequencies. The table came from immunoSEQ multiplex PCR; TCRdb's copy has only in-frame clones and leaves some out. The profile shows roughly 1,600 clones, approximately 52% of them singletons.

The V and J genes are TRBV15 and TRBJ2-2; 10 bases are shared with TRBD2. The source is a female BALB/c mouse given C57BL/6 T cells with graft-versus-host disease after an allogeneic hematopoietic cell transplant. Sequenced: spleen. The DNA read from the CDR3 is TGTGCCAGCAGTTCTGGACTGGGGGAGGCAAACACCGGGCAGCTCTAC. This codes for CASSSGLGEANTGQLY. The whole CDR3 is CASSSGLGEANTGQLYF.